Below, 31 T cell receptor beta chains from the same sample are listed, as sequenced in a study of blood T cell repertoires in COVID-19. Sequenced by immunoSEQ multiplex PCR; TCRdb stores in-frame clones only, minus some. The data show fewer than 200,000 clones, with approximately 86% seen just once and 15% to 20% held by the top ten. Sequenced material: PBMCs or T cells enriched from blood (not recorded which). The receptors originated from a man between 60 and 75 years old who had recovered from COVID-19.

This clone was found a few times. The chain has TRBV27 and TRBJ2-2; tentative D call: TRBD1 (5 bases). The germline gives CDR1 MNHEY, CDR2 SMNVEV (reference sequence). V lost 2 bases and J 4 bases, leaving 11 bases between the germline ends. CDR3 length equals 15 residues. The CDR3 region has the DNA TGTGCCAGCAGTTTACAGGGTTGGATCACCGGGGAGCTGTTTTTT. It encodes CASSLQGWITGELFF.

The table lists this clone with a few counts. The J gene is TRBJ1-2, the V gene TRBV6-5; TRBD1 aligns across 8 bases. The CDR3 is 14 residues long. Unmatched junction bases numbered 10, after V lost 7 bases and J lost 6 bases. The V gene's germline CDR1 is MNHEY and CDR2 SVGAGI. CDR3 sequence: CASTLPGQVHGYTF. The CDR3 nucleotides are TGTGCCAGCACCTTACCGGGACAGGTTCATGGCTACACCTTC.

J is TRBJ2-2 and V is TRBV6-5; tentatively, D is TRBD1 (6 bases). Germline CDR1 MNHEY, CDR2 SVGAGI. The CDR3 contains 14 residues. Trimming took 8 bases from V and 0 from J, leaving 10 bases between them. The CDR3 DNA reads TGTGCCAGCGGTCAGGGGACGAACACCGGGGAGCTGTTTTTT. Residues: CASGQGTNTGELFF.

The chain carries TRBV29-1 and TRBJ1-1; 9 nucleotides align to TRBD1. Germline loops: CDR1 SQVTM, CDR2 ANQGSEA. V was clipped by 6 bases and J by 7 bases; unmatched bases: 9. The CDR3 length is 13 residues. CDR3 DNA: TGCAGCGTCCAAGGACAGGGGCCCAGTGAAGCTTTCTTT. Translation: CSVQGQGPSEAFF.

This rearrangement joins TRBV27 to TRBJ2-5; 8 bases line up with TRBD1. Looked up from germline, CDR1 is MNHEY and CDR2 is SMNVEV (reference sequence). After removal of 6 bases from V and 5 bases from J, the junction contained 8 bases not matched to a gene. The CDR3 loop spans 14 amino acids. The CDR3 DNA reads as TGTGCCAGCAGCACCTGGACAGGGCGGGAGACCCAGTACTTC. Amino acids: CASSTWTGRETQYF.

The rearrangement links TRBV28 to TRBJ2-3, with a weak D call TRBD2 (6 bases). The CDR3 loop spans 17 amino acids. The germline V and J ends were trimmed by 6 bases and 6 bases, with 25 bases remaining between them. Germline V gives CDR1 MDHEN, CDR2 SYDVKM. The CDR3 here is CASSRRDLRWGKDTQYF. The CDR3 DNA sequence: TGTGCCAGCAGCCGTCGGGACTTAAGGTGGGGAAAGGATACGCAGTATTTT.

The chain carries TRBV29-1 and TRBJ2-1; no firm D call. Germline V gene sequence: CDR1 SQVTM, CDR2 ANQGSEA. The CDR3 extends over 14 amino acids. V gave up 6 bases and J gave up 2 bases, with 14 bases separating them. For the CDR3, the DNA is TGCAGCGTCGCAACATTCCGGGCCTACAATGAGCAGTTCTTC. This encodes CSVATFRAYNEQFF.

The chain recombines TRBV18 with TRBJ2-5; D not certain. Trimming stripped 4 bases from V and 5 bases from J, with 11 bases between. Germline values: CDR1 KGHSH, CDR2 LQKENI. The CDR3 extends over 13 amino acids. CDR3 coding DNA: TGTGCCAGCTCACTCGTGACTGGGGAGACCCAGTACTTC. The encoded protein is CASSLVTGETQYF.

CDR3 DNA: TGTGCCAGCAGTTTCTCTTCCAGCTATGGCTACACCTTC. Translated: CASSFSSSYGYTF. The rearrangement links TRBV28 to TRBJ1-2; no clear D. V lost 3 bases, J lost 4 bases, and 9 bases lay in between. Germline V gene sequence: CDR1 MDHEN, CDR2 SYDVKM. This CDR3 is built from 13 residues.

V and J are TRBV19 and TRBJ1-5; 8 nucleotides match TRBD1. This CDR3 is built from 15 residues. CDR1 and CDR2 (germline): LNHDA, SQIVND (reference sequence). The V segment lost 3 bases and the J segment 7 bases; nucleotides outside the gene matches: 8. DNA of the CDR3: TGTGCCAGTAGTATGCGAACAGGGGGAGGACAGCCCCAGCATTTT. Its protein product is CASSMRTGGGQPQHF.

V and J are TRBV10-3 and TRBJ2-3, with TRBD1 identical over 8 bases. With 6 bases clipped from V and 5 bases from J, the junction kept 1 base outside the gene matches. Germline loops: CDR1 ENHRY, CDR2 SYGVKD. The CDR3 runs to 12 residues. DNA for the CDR3: TGTGCCATCAGGACAGGGGAAGATACGCAGTATTTT. It specifies CAIRTGEDTQYF.

The chain links TRBV7-6 to TRBJ2-1; possibly TRBD1 for D (5 bases). The CDR3 loop spans 13 amino acids. Trimming shortened V by 5 bases and J by 4 bases, and 9 bases separated the two germline ends. Germline loops: CDR1 SGHVS, CDR2 FNYEAQ. The CDR3 DNA reads TGTGCCAGCAGCCGCAGGGATTACAATGAGCAGTTCTTC. It codes for CASSRRDYNEQFF.

The chain employs TRBV10-3 and TRBJ1-5; D is uncertain. V lost 5 bases and J 0 bases, leaving 8 bases between the germline ends. Germline lookup yields CDR1 ENHRY and CDR2 SYGVKD. The CDR3 runs 14 residues. CDR3 protein: CAISSGNSNQPQHF. In DNA, the CDR3 is TGTGCCATCAGTTCAGGCAATAGCAATCAGCCCCAGCATTTT.

V and J are TRBV11-1 and TRBJ1-1, with D perhaps matching TRBD1 (5 bases). CDR1 and CDR2 from the germline V gene are SGHAT and FQDESV (reference sequence). The ends were cut back, 2 bases at V and 8 bases at J, with 12 bases in the middle. The CDR3 consists of 13 residues. This chain's CDR3 is CASSLRRYREAFF. The CDR3 DNA is TGTGCCAGCAGCTTACGGAGATACAGGGAAGCTTTCTTT.

The rearrangement uses TRBV7-6 and TRBJ2-7; 8 bases are a match to TRBD1. This CDR3 region has 16 residues. Looked up from germline, CDR1 is SGHVS and CDR2 is FNYEAQ. Losses at the gene ends were 5 bases for V and 2 bases for J; bases not matched to a gene: 11. This CDR3 is CASSAGQGGVTYEQYF. CDR3 nucleotides: TGTGCCAGCAGCGCCGGACAGGGTGGGGTAACCTACGAGCAGTACTTC.

This clone was found once. The CDR3 spells CASSLTGGHQPQHF. Here the CDR3 DNA reads TGTGCCAGCAGCCTGACAGGGGGGCATCAGCCCCAGCATTTT. The chain couples TRBV7-2 to TRBJ1-5, with 9 bases that match TRBD1. The CDR3 is made up of 14 amino acids. CDR1 and CDR2 (germline): SGHTA, FQGNSA. V lost 5 bases to trimming and J lost 5 bases; unmatched junction nucleotides: 4.

This clone has only one observation. The chain employs TRBV2 and TRBJ2-2; TRBD1 is a possible D gene (6 bases). V lost 2 bases, J lost 3 bases, and 16 bases lay in between. There are 17 residues in the CDR3. Germline V gene lookup returns CDR1 SNHLY and CDR2 FYNNEI. CDR3 nucleotide sequence: TGTGCCAGCAGTGAATCGACAGGCCTGGGGGACACCGGGGAGCTGTTTTTT. It codes for CASSESTGLGDTGELFF.

The chain employs TRBV7-2 and TRBJ2-2; D gene uncertain. Germline values: CDR1 SGHTA, CDR2 FQGNSA. CDR3 length equals 16 residues. V was trimmed by 5 bases and J by 0 bases, leaving 13 bases between them. CDR3 sequence reads: CASSTERQSNTGELFF. The CDR3 DNA is TGTGCCAGCAGCACCGAACGACAATCGAACACCGGGGAGCTGTTTTTT.

The J gene is TRBJ2-2, the V gene TRBV28; no reliable D call. The CDR3 runs to 14 residues. The V gene lost 6 bases and the J gene lost 4 bases, with 12 bases spanning the gap. Germline CDR1 and CDR2: MDHEN and SYDVKM. CDR3 loop: CASRYGDVTGELFF. The CDR3 nucleotides read TGTGCCAGCAGGTACGGAGACGTCACCGGGGAGCTGTTTTTT.

The rearrangement links TRBV11-2 to TRBJ2-2; the D gene is possibly TRBD2 (6 bases). The CDR3 consists of 16 residues. V gave up 2 bases and J gave up 3 bases, with 13 bases separating them. From germline, CDR1 is SGHAT and CDR2 FQNNGV. CDR3 protein: CASSLTSGSDTGELFF. DNA for the CDR3: TGTGCCAGCAGCTTAACTTCCGGGAGCGACACCGGGGAGCTGTTTTTT.

This clone was seen only a few times. The V and J genes are TRBV6-5 and TRBJ2-3; D is uncertain. V was pared by 2 bases and J by 4 bases, with 13 bases between. The length of the CDR3 is 15 residues. CDR1 is MNHEY and CDR2 is SVGAGI in the germline V gene. The CDR3 region has the DNA TGTGCCAGCAGTTACGATCTTCCCCGGGCAGATACGCAGTATTTT. Translating it yields CASSYDLPRADTQYF.

The chain links TRBV7-8 to TRBJ1-1; D is uncertain. The CDR3 extends over 13 amino acids. Per the germline V gene, CDR1 is SGHVS and CDR2 is FQNEAQ. The V end was cut by 1 base, the J end by 9 bases, with 12 bases between. The CDR3 DNA is TGTGCCAGCAGCTTAGGAACTCGATCGAAAGCTTTCTTT. Its translation is CASSLGTRSKAFF.

The chain carries TRBV6-1 and TRBJ2-3; D unresolved. Trimming left V 0 bases short and J 4 bases short, with 11 bases between. CDR1 is MNHNS, CDR2 SASEGT, per germline. This CDR3 has 15 residues. In DNA form, the CDR3 reads TGTGCCAGCAGTGAAGCCACTTTAAGATCAGATACGCAGTATTTT. This gives the protein CASSEATLRSDTQYF.

The chain is built from TRBV18 and TRBJ1-2, with no clear D. The germline V gene encodes CDR1 KGHSH and CDR2 LQKENI. The length of the CDR3 is 12 residues. V shed 4 bases and J shed 5 bases, with 8 bases lying between them. This CDR3 reads CASSLTDYGYTF. As DNA, the CDR3 is TGTGCCAGCTCACTAACTGATTATGGCTACACCTTC.

CDR3 DNA: TGTGCCTGGAGTGTACCAGACACCATATATTTT. Residues: CAWSVPDTIYF. The J gene is TRBJ1-3, the V gene TRBV30; D uncertain. CDR1 and CDR2 (germline): GTSNPN, SVGIG (reference sequence). The CDR3 sequence is 11 residues long. Deletions cut 0 bases from V and 8 bases from J, with 5 bases between.

In nucleotides, the CDR3 is TGTGCCAGTAGGGCTAGCGGGAGGGGTTACAATGAGCAGTTCTTC. It encodes CASRASGRGYNEQFF. This sequence joins TRBV19 and TRBJ2-1, with 12 nucleotides matching TRBD2. The CDR3 is 15 residues long. Germline loops: CDR1 LNHDA, CDR2 SQIVND (reference sequence). After removal of 6 bases from V and 4 bases from J, the junction contained 4 bases not matched to a gene.

The J gene is TRBJ2-1, the V gene TRBV7-8, with 9 bases that match TRBD2. There are 12 residues in the CDR3. Per germline, CDR1 SGHVS and CDR2 FQNEAQ. V dropped 5 bases and J dropped 14; count of bases not matched to a gene: 7. The CDR3 reads CASSAPSGEEFF. The CDR3 DNA reads as TGTGCCAGCAGCGCACCTAGCGGGGAGGAGTTCTTC.

The rearrangement links TRBV10-3 to TRBJ1-2, with D possibly matching TRBD1 (6 bases). CDR1 is ENHRY and CDR2 is SYGVKD in the germline V gene. The ends were cut back, 5 bases at V and 1 base at J, with 14 bases in the middle. The CDR3 has 15 residues. The CDR3 nucleotides are TGTGCCATCAGTACCTCCGGGACACTTAACTATGGCTACACCTTC. Translated, it gives CAISTSGTLNYGYTF.

The chain has TRBV11-2 and TRBJ2-2; tentative D call: TRBD2 (5 bases). This CDR3 is built from 13 residues. Germline CDR1 reads SGHAT; CDR2 reads FQNNGV. The V gene lost 3 bases and the J gene lost 4 bases, with 6 bases spanning the gap. CDR3 loop: CASSFGGTGELFF. CDR3 nucleotides: TGTGCCAGCAGCTTCGGAGGCACCGGGGAGCTGTTTTTT. The whole variable domain, filled in from reference TRBV11-2 and TRBJ2-2, reads EAGVAQSPRYKIIEKRQSVAFWCNPISGHATLYWYQQILGQGPKLLIQFQNNGVVDDSQLPKDRFSAERLKGVDSTLKIQPAKLEDSAVYLCASSFGGTGELFFGEGSRLTVL.

This chain connects TRBV5-1 to TRBJ2-1, with TRBD1 matching over 10 bases. The CDR3 sequence is 17 residues long. Germline CDR1 reads SGHRS; CDR2 reads YFSETQ. The V and J ends lost 4 bases and 3 bases, in that order; junction bases with no gene match: 10. CDR3 in DNA: TGCGCCAGCAGCCGCACGGGACAGGGGATATACTACAATGAGCAGTTCTTC. Its protein product is CASSRTGQGIYYNEQFF. Together with reference TRBV5-1 and TRBJ2-1, the CDR3 gives the full variable domain: KAGVTQTPRYLIKTRGQQVTLSCSPISGHRSVSWYQQTPGQGLQFLFEYFSETQRNKGNFPGRFSGRQFSNSRSEMNVSTLELGDSALYLCASSRTGQGIYYNEQFFGPGTRLTVL.

The chain has TRBV19 and TRBJ2-1; 8 bases line up with TRBD2. Trimming cost V 1 base and J 9 bases; bases outside gene matches: 11. The CDR3 has 16 residues. The germline V gene has CDR1 LNHDA and CDR2 SQIVND (reference sequence). In DNA, the CDR3 is TGTGCCAGTAGTATAGTGATGAGCGGGGGCACGGGTGAGCAGTTCTTC. It yields the protein CASSIVMSGGTGEQFF.